These T cell receptor beta chains were read from a single sample in a study of blood T cell repertoires in COVID-19. Sequencing was performed with immunoSEQ multiplex PCR; in TCRdb, only in-frame clones are kept and a portion is missing. The sample contains about 350,000 clones, around 87% of which appear only once. Sample: PBMCs or T cells enriched from blood (not recorded which). The receptors come from a woman aged 25 to 45 who had recovered from COVID-19. CDR3s include the opening cysteine and the closing phenylalanine or tryptophan. D genes are given only for firm matches. The listing skips clone size in some rows; elsewhere it reads once, few, many or a size class.

NA | TRBJ2-4 | 13 | TRBV6-4 | once | TGTGCCAGCAGAGCGGACGGTGGAGACATTCAGTACTTC | CASRADGGDIQYF
TRBD1 | TRBJ2-7 | 17 | TRBV5-6 | NA | TGTGCCAGCAGCAAAGGGACAGGGGGCCCAAAGACCTACGAGCAGTACTTC | CASSKGTGGPKTYEQYF
TRBD1 | TRBJ2-1 | 16 | TRBV18 | NA | TGTGCCAGCTCACCACCGGAAGGGGGCACACTCAATGAGCAGTTCTTC | CASSPPEGGTLNEQFF
TRBD2 | TRBJ2-5 | 15 | TRBV19 | NA | TGTGCCAGTAGTCGGCGAGCGGGGGGACAAGAGACCCAGTACTTC | CASSRRAGGQETQYF
NA | TRBJ2-6 | 19 | TRBV2 | NA | TGTGCCAGCAGTTACGTCCCCAGGTTTACACTCTCTGGGGCCAACGTCCTGACTTTC | CASSYVPRFTLSGANVLTF
NA | TRBJ1-6 | 13 | TRBV11-3 | once | TGTGCCAGCAGCTTCGGTCTAATGTCGCCCCTCCACTTT | CASSFGLMSPLHF
TRBD1 | TRBJ2-7 | 13 | TRBV25-1 | NA | TGTGCCTCAAGAGGGACAGTCGGTTTGGGGCAGTACTTC | CASRGTVGLGQYF
NA | TRBJ2-7 | 12 | TRBV5-6 | NA | TGTGCCAGCAGCTTAGCGAGCTACGAGCAGTACTTC | CASSLASYEQYF
NA | TRBJ2-7 | 14 | TRBV4-1 | NA | TGCGCCAGCAGCCCTCGGGACTTAAGGGACGAGCAGTACTTC | CASSPRDLRDEQYF
TRBD1 | TRBJ1-2 | 14 | TRBV11-2 | NA | TGTGCCAGCAGTCGGGACAGAACAAACTATGGCTACACCTTC | CASSRDRTNYGYTF
TRBD1 | TRBJ2-1 | 14 | TRBV6-5 | once | TGTGCCAGCAGTCCGGGACAGATTTACAATGAGCAGTTCTTC | CASSPGQIYNEQFF
TRBD1 | TRBJ2-3 | 14 | TRBV5-1 | NA | TGCGCCAGCGGACAGACAGGGGAGGTCGATACGCAGTATTTT | CASGQTGEVDTQYF
TRBD2 | TRBJ2-1 | 17 | TRBV6-2/TRBV6-3 | NA | TGTGCCAGCAGTTACTCGAGGACTAGCGGGAACTACAATGAGCAGTTCTTC | CASSYSRTSGNYNEQFF
TRBD1 | TRBJ2-7 | 15 | TRBV6-5 | NA | TGTGCCAGCAGTCCCCTCGGGACAGGTAATTACGAGCAGTACTTC | CASSPLGTGNYEQYF
TRBD1 | TRBJ1-2 | 18 | TRBV27 | NA | TGTGCCAGCAGCCCCCACCCCTTGTTCGACAGGGCCACCTATGGCTACACCTTC | CASSPHPLFDRATYGYTF
NA | TRBJ1-6 | 15 | TRBV6-1 | NA | TGTGCCAGCAGTGAGACGGCGGTCTATAATTCACCCCTCCACTTT | CASSETAVYNSPLHF
TRBD1 | TRBJ1-5 | 15 | TRBV6-5 | NA | TGTGCCAGCAGACTGGGACAGGGGATAGGTCAGCCCCAGCATTTT | CASRLGQGIGQPQHF
TRBD1 | TRBJ2-2 | 18 | TRBV11-2 | NA | TGTGCCAGCAGCTTAGATCCCCAGGGGGAATATGGCACCGGGGAGCTGTTTTTT | CASSLDPQGEYGTGELFF
NA | TRBJ1-1 | 12 | TRBV19 | once | TGTGCCAGTACAGGGCAGAACACTGAAGCTTTCTTT | CASTGQNTEAFF
TRBD1 | TRBJ1-1 | 14 | TRBV5-8 | NA | TGTGCCAGCAGCTTAGGGACAGGCGGGACTGAAGCTTTCTTT | CASSLGTGGTEAFF
NA | TRBJ1-2 | 14 | TRBV6-5 | NA | TGTGCCAGCAGTTACGGAGGAGGTTCCTATGGCTACACCTTC | CASSYGGGSYGYTF
TRBD1 | TRBJ2-3 | 13 | TRBV2 | NA | TGTGCCAGCAGTGCACGACAGGGATGGGCGCAGTATTTT | CASSARQGWAQYF
NA | TRBJ2-5 | 13 | TRBV12-3/TRBV12-4 | once | TGTGCCAGCAGTTTTGGACAGAAAGAGACCCAGTACTTC | CASSFGQKETQYF
NA | TRBJ1-1 | 14 | TRBV3-1/TRBV3-2 | NA | TGTGCCAGCAGAGACTCGGCGGGTACCACTGAAGCTTTCTTT | CASRDSAGTTEAFF
TRBD2 | TRBJ2-1 | 17 | TRBV27 | NA | TGTGCCAGCAGTTTCCCCGTACTAGCGGGGGGAACCGGTGAGCAGTTCTTC | CASSFPVLAGGTGEQFF
NA | TRBJ2-1 | 13 | TRBV7-9 | once | TGTGCCAGCAGCTCCCTGACTAGCAATGAGCAGTTCTTC | CASSSLTSNEQFF
NA | TRBJ2-7 | 14 | TRBV6-5 | NA | TGTGCCAGCAGTTACACCGGGGGACCCCTGGAGCAGTACTTC | CASSYTGGPLEQYF
NA | TRBJ2-6 | 13 | TRBV13 | NA | TGTGCCAGCAGCTTAAGCCTCCTCAACGTCCTGACTTTC | CASSLSLLNVLTF
NA | TRBJ2-5 | 17 | TRBV9 | NA | TGTGCCAGCAGCGTAGAAGGAGGGGGGACAGCAAGGGAGACCCAGTACTTC | CASSVEGGGTARETQYF
NA | TRBJ1-6 | 14 | TRBV2 | NA | TGTGCCAGAAAACGGGACATTTATAATTCACCCCTCCACTTT | CARKRDIYNSPLHF
TRBD1 | TRBJ1-4 | 13 | TRBV11-2 | NA | TGTGCCAGCAGCACTAGGACAGGGGCAAAACTGTTTTTT | CASSTRTGAKLFF
NA | TRBJ2-1 | 15 | TRBV11-2 | NA | TGTGCCAGCAGCTTCTCGGGTCGGCGGGACCATGAGCAGTTCTTC | CASSFSGRRDHEQFF
TRBD1 | TRBJ1-1 | 15 | TRBV5-1 | NA | TGCGCCAGCAGCCCAGGGGGCCCTTTGAACACTGAAGCTTTCTTT | CASSPGGPLNTEAFF
NA | TRBJ1-1 | 13 | TRBV19 | NA | TGTGCCAGTAGTATACAGGGAAGCACTGAAGCTTTCTTT | CASSIQGSTEAFF
NA | TRBJ2-7 | 12 | TRBV12-5 | NA | TGTGCTAGTGGCCCGGACGAGGGCGAGCAGTACTTC | CASGPDEGEQYF
TRBD1 | TRBJ1-4 | 12 | TRBV4-2 | once | TGTGCCAGCACAGGGACAGATGAAAAACTGTTTTTT | CASTGTDEKLFF
TRBD1 | TRBJ2-6 | 17 | TRBV27 | NA | TGTGCCAGCACCGAAGGGACAGCCCGCTCTGGGGCCAACGTCCTGACTTTC | CASTEGTARSGANVLTF
TRBD2 | TRBJ2-7 | 15 | TRBV6-2/TRBV6-3 | once | TGTGCCAGCAGTGATTGGACTAGCGGGGCATACGAGCAGTACTTC | CASSDWTSGAYEQYF
NA | TRBJ1-6 | 15 | TRBV3-1/TRBV3-2 | NA | TGTGCCAGCAGCCTAGGGAGCTCCTATAATTCACCCCTCCACTTT | CASSLGSSYNSPLHF
NA | TRBJ2-2 | 14 | TRBV7-9 | once | TGTGCCAGCAGCTTGGGGGCGGGCACCGGGGAGCTGTTTTTT | CASSLGAGTGELFF
NA | TRBJ2-7 | 13 | TRBV6-1 | many | TGTGCCAGCAGTGAATATCTGGCCTTCGAGCAGTACTTC | CASSEYLAFEQYF
NA | TRBJ2-3 | 14 | TRBV3-1/TRBV3-2 | NA | TGTGCCAGCAGCCAAGGCGGGGTCAGGAATACGCAGTATTTT | CASSQGGVRNTQYF
NA | TRBJ2-1 | 14 | TRBV20-1 | NA | TGCAGTGCTAGTCTAGGCACGTACTACAATGAGCAGTTCTTC | CSASLGTYYNEQFF
NA | TRBJ2-5 | 12 | TRBV5-4 | NA | TGTGCCAGCAGCCCGAGTTTCGAGACCCAGTACTTC | CASSPSFETQYF
NA | TRBJ2-5 | 19 | TRBV3-1/TRBV3-2 | NA | TGTGCCAGCAGCCGAATCCGCCGAGATCGAGCGGCCTCCCAAGAGACCCAGTACTTC | CASSRIRRDRAASQETQYF
NA | TRBJ2-1 | 13 | TRBV5-1 | NA | TGCGCCAGCAGCTTGTCACAGAACAATGAGCAGTTCTTC | CASSLSQNNEQFF
NA | TRBJ1-4 | 15 | TRBV9 | few | TGTGCCAGCAGCGTAGGCCGGGAGCATAATGAAAAACTGTTTTTT | CASSVGREHNEKLFF
NA | TRBJ2-5 | 13 | TRBV24-1 | NA | TGTGCCACCAGTGATCCCCCAGTGGAGACCCAGTACTTC | CATSDPPVETQYF
NA | TRBJ1-1 | 14 | TRBV5-1 | NA | TGCGCCAGCAGCTTGGGACAGAAAGACACTGAAGCTTTCTTT | CASSLGQKDTEAFF
TRBD1 | TRBJ1-5 | 15 | TRBV19 | NA | TGTGCCACCTCAAGGACAGGGGGCTTCGATCAGCCCCAGCATTTT | CATSRTGGFDQPQHF
NA | TRBJ2-1 | 13 | TRBV28 | NA | TGTGCCAGCAGTTACCTATCCTACAATGAGCAGTTCTTC | CASSYLSYNEQFF
TRBD1 | TRBJ1-2 | 14 | TRBV29-1 | NA | TGCAGCGTTGTCGGACAGGGACAAAACTATGGCTACACCTTC | CSVVGQGQNYGYTF
TRBD1 | TRBJ2-1 | 16 | TRBV5-1 | once | TGCGCCAGCAGCACTGCCAGACAGGGCCTCTTGGATGAGCAGTTCTTC | CASSTARQGLLDEQFF
NA | TRBJ1-5 | 12 | TRBV15 | NA | TGTGCCACCAGCACCCCTAATCAGCCCCAGCATTTT | CATSTPNQPQHF